These 15 T cell receptor beta chains came from one sample sequenced in a study of blood T cell repertoires in COVID-19. The data were produced by immunoSEQ multiplex PCR, yet TCRdb's version contains in-frame clones alone and is incomplete. The table has 70,000 to 100,000 clones, roughly nine tenths seen once. Sequenced input: peripheral blood. These receptors were obtained from a man aged 60 to 69 with acute or convalescent COVID-19.

This clone was observed once. This chain connects TRBV13 to TRBJ2-7; D remains ambiguous. CDR3 length equals 14 residues. The germline V and J ends were trimmed by 5 bases and 0 bases, with 11 bases remaining between them. CDR1 is PRHDT and CDR2 is FYEKMQ in the germline V gene (reference sequence). The CDR3, as DNA: TGTGCCAGCAGCCCTCCGAAGCTCTCCTACGAGCAGTACTTC. As protein: CASSPPKLSYEQYF.

V usage is TRBV28 and J usage is TRBJ1-2; 7 bases are shared with TRBD1. The CDR3 has 16 amino acids. Germline CDR1 and CDR2: MDHEN and SYDVKM. The trim removed 1 base at V and 8 bases at J, leaving 13 bases unmatched. CDR3 bases: TGTGCCAGCAGTTTATTCGGTGACAGGGACCTCACGGGCTACACCTTC. This sequence encodes CASSLFGDRDLTGYTF.

The V and J genes are TRBV5-5 and TRBJ2-5; the match to TRBD2 covers 7 bases. CDR3 length: 15 residues. Germline CDR1 reads SGHKS; CDR2 reads YYEKEE (reference sequence). Trimming cost V 1 base and J 5 bases; bases outside gene matches: 8. CDR3 in amino acids: CASSLLGGGRETQYF. The CDR3, as DNA: TGTGCCAGCAGCTTGTTGGGGGGGGGTCGGGAGACCCAGTACTTC.

The gene calls are TRBV30 and TRBJ1-4; D not certain. Trimming took off 8 bases at V and 13 bases at J, with 17 bases between the two ends. The CDR3 runs to 11 residues. Germline lookup yields CDR1 GTSNPN and CDR2 SVGIG (reference sequence). DNA for the CDR3: TGTGCCCAAAGATTATCCGGTCGACTGTTTTTT. It codes for CAQRLSGRLFF.

The chain employs TRBV15 and TRBJ2-5, with D perhaps TRBD2 (6 bases). The germline V and J ends were trimmed by 0 bases and 5 bases, with 13 bases remaining between them. CDR3 length: 15 amino acids. Germline lookup yields CDR1 LNHNV and CDR2 YYDKDF (reference sequence). The CDR3 loop reads CATSRDRGRGETQYF. CDR3 DNA: TGTGCCACCAGCAGAGATCGGGGCCGGGGGGAGACCCAGTACTTC. The variable domain in full, completed from reference TRBV15 and TRBJ2-5, reads DAMVIQNPRYQVTQFGKPVTLSCSQTLNHNVMYWYQQKSSQAPKLLFHYYDKDFNNEADTPDNFQSRRPNTSFCFLDIRSPGLGDTAMYLCATSRDRGRGETQYFGPGTRLLVL.

The chain has TRBV11-2 and TRBJ2-7; D possibly corresponds to TRBD2 (6 bases). The V gene's germline CDR1 is SGHAT and CDR2 FQNNGV. Trimming stripped 3 bases from V and 5 bases from J, with 11 bases between. CDR3 length: 13 amino acids. The chain's CDR3 is CASSFGREDEQYF. The CDR3 DNA is TGTGCCAGCAGCTTTGGCAGGGAGGACGAGCAGTACTTC.

CDR3 region: CASRDSRTDRVLGEQYF. The CDR3 DNA follows: TGTGCCAGCAGGGATTCCCGGACAGATCGGGTCCTAGGCGAGCAGTACTTC. The chain links TRBV27 to TRBJ2-7; weak D call: TRBD1 (6 bases). This CDR3 comprises 17 residues. Trimming removed 6 bases from V and 6 bases from J, with 27 bases in between. Germline CDR1 and CDR2: MNHEY and SMNVEV (reference sequence).

The V call is TRBV15, the J call TRBJ1-6; D possibly corresponds to TRBD1 (5 bases). V lost 0 bases to trimming and J lost 7 bases, with 7 bases between them. The length of the CDR3 is 14 residues. Germline values: CDR1 LNHNV, CDR2 YYDKDF (reference sequence). For the CDR3, the DNA is TGTGCCACCAGCAGAGATAGACAGAATTCACCCCTCCACTTT. The encoded protein is CATSRDRQNSPLHF.

This rearrangement joins TRBV9 to TRBJ2-2; 9 bases match TRBD1. Germline CDR1 SGDLS, CDR2 YYNGEE. The CDR3 runs to 16 residues. V lost 2 bases to trimming and J lost 6 bases; unmatched junction nucleotides: 8. CDR3 nucleotide sequence: TGTGCCAGCAGCGTCCGGGGGACAGGGTTGGCCGGGGAGCTGTTTTTT. Its protein product is CASSVRGTGLAGELFF.

This chain uses TRBV4-3 with TRBJ1-5; unclear D gene. CDR3 length: 14 residues. Germline CDR1 LGHNA, CDR2 YSLEER. V lost 2 bases and J lost 6, with 11 bases in between. CDR3 in DNA: TGCGCCAGCAGCCAAAGCAGAGCGGCTCAGCCCCAGCATTTT. It codes for CASSQSRAAQPQHF.

The chain uses TRBV3-1 (or the pseudogene TRBV3-2) and TRBJ2-2, with 8 bases aligning to TRBD1. Germline assignment: CDR1 LGHDT and CDR2 YNNKEL (reference sequence). V lost 3 bases, J lost 1 base, and 7 bases stayed unmatched. CDR3 length: 17 amino acids. For the CDR3, the DNA is TGTGCCAGCAGCCACCCCCCGGGACAGGTGAACACCGGGGAGCTGTTTTTT. This translates into CASSHPPGQVNTGELFF.

The chain carries TRBV24-1 and TRBJ2-7, with 8 bases lining up with TRBD2. Germline V lookup: CDR1 KGHDR, CDR2 SFDVKD. The ends lost 4 bases at V and 3 bases at J; junction bases unmatched: 7. The CDR3 has 15 amino acids. The CDR3, as DNA: TGTGCCACCAGTGAAGGAGCGGGAGTGGTCTACGAGCAGTACTTC. This codes for CATSEGAGVVYEQYF.

This sequence joins TRBV6-6 and TRBJ1-2, with TRBD1 identical over 7 bases. Germline CDR1 is MNHNY and CDR2 is SVGAGI (reference sequence). V lost 6 bases to trimming and J lost 6 bases; unmatched junction nucleotides: 7. The CDR3 is 13 amino acids. CDR3 nucleotide sequence: TGTGCCAGCAGATCCGGGACAGATAATGGCTACACCTTC. Translated: CASRSGTDNGYTF.

This clone turned up a few times. The rearrangement uses TRBV11-3 and TRBJ2-2; D is uncertain. Germline lookup yields CDR1 SGHNT and CDR2 YENEEA. The CDR3 totals 15 residues. With 5 bases removed from V and 0 bases from J, the gap between germline ends came to 10 bases. The CDR3 nucleotides read TGTGCCAGCAGCGAGGTGCTTGCGAACACCGGGGAGCTGTTTTTT. Amino acids: CASSEVLANTGELFF.

This clone was found once. This chain connects TRBV10-1 to TRBJ1-1; D is unclear. Germline V gives CDR1 WNHNN, CDR2 SYGVQD (reference sequence). The CDR3 has 13 residues. The ends were cut back, 0 bases at V and 11 bases at J, with 13 bases in the middle. The CDR3 here is CASSESGSGWAFF. The CDR3 region has the DNA TGCGCCAGCAGTGAGTCGGGGTCGGGATGGGCTTTCTTT.